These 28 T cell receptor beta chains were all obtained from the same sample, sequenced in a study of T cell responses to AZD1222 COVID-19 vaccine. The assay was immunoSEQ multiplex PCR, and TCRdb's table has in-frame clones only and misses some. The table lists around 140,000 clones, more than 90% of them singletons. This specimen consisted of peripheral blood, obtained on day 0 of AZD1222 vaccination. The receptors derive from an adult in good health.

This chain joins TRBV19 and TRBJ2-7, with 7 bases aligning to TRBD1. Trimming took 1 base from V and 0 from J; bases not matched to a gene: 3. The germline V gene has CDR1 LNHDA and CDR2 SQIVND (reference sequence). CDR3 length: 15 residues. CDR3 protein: CASSIVSGGSYEQYF. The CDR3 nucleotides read TGTGCCAGTAGTATAGTGTCAGGGGGCTCCTACGAGCAGTACTTC.

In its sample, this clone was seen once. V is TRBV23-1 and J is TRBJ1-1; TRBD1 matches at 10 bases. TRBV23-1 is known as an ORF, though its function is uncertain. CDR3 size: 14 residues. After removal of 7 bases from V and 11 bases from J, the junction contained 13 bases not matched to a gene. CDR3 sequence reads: CASILWDRGPWAFF. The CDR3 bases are TGCGCCAGCATCCTGTGGGACAGGGGCCCCTGGGCTTTCTTT.

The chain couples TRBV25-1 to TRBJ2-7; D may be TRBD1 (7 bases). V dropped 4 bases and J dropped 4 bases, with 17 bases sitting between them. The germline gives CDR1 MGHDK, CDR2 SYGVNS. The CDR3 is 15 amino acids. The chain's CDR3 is CASSVSLRGRYEQYF. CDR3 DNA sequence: TGTGCCAGCAGTGTTTCCCTCAGGGGGAGGTACGAGCAGTACTTC.

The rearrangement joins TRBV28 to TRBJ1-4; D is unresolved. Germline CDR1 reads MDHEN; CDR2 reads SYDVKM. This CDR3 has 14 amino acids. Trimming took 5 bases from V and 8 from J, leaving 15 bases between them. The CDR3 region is CASSRSRFWEKLFF. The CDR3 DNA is TGTGCCAGCAGTCGATCTCGGTTTTGGGAAAAACTGTTTTTT.

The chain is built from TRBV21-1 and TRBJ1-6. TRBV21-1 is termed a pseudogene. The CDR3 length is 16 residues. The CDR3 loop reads CASSVTRGLRSSPLHF. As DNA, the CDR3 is TGTGCCAGCAGCGTAACGCGGGGTTTGAGGAGTTCACCCCTCCACTTT.

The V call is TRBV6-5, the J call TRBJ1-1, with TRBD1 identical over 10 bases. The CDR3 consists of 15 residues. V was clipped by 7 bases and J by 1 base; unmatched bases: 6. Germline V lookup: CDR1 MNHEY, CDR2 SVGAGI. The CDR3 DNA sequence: TGTGCCAGCATTACGACAGGGGGCCGGAACACTGAAGCTTTCTTT. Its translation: CASITTGGRNTEAFF.

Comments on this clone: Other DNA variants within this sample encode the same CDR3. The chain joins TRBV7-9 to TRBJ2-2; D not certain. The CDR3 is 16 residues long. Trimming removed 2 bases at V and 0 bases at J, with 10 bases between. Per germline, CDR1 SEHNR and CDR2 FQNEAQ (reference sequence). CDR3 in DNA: TGTGCCAGCAGCTTACTAGGACCGACGAACACCGGGGAGCTGTTTTTT. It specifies CASSLLGPTNTGELFF.

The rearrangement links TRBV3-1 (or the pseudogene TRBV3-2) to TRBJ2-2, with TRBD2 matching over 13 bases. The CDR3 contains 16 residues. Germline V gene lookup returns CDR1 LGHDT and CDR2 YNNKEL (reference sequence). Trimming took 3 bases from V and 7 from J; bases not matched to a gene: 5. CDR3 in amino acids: CASSQGLAGPYGELFF. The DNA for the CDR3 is TGTGCCAGCAGCCAGGGACTAGCGGGGCCCTACGGGGAGCTGTTTTTT.

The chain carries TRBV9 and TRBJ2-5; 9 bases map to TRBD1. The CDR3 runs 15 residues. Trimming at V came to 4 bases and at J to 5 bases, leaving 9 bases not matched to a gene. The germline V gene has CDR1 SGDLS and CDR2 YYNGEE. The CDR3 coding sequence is TGTGCCAGCAGCCCCCGGACAGGGGAATGGGAGACCCAGTACTTC. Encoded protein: CASSPRTGEWETQYF.

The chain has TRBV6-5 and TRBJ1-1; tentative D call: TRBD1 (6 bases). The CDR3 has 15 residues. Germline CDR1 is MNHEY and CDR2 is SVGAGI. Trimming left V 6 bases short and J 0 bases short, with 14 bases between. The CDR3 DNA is TGTGCCAGCAGCCCGGGACACGGCCTGAACACTGAAGCTTTCTTT. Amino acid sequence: CASSPGHGLNTEAFF.

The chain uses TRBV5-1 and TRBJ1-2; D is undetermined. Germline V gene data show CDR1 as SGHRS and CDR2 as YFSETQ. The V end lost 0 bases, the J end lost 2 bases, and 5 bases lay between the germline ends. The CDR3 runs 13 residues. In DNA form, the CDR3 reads TGCGCCAGCAGCTTGGACAGCAACTATGGCTACACCTTC. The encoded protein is CASSLDSNYGYTF.

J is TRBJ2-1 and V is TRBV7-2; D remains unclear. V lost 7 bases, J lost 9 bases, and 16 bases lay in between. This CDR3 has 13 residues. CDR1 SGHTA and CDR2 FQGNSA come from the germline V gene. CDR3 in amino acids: CASTPPVLGEQFF. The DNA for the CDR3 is TGTGCCAGCACCCCACCGGTGCTGGGTGAGCAGTTCTTC.

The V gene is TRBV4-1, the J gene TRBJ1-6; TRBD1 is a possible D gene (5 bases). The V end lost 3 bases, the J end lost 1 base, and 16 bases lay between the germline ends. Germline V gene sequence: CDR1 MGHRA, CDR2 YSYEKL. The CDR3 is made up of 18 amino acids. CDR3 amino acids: CASSQTAGGVSYNSPLHF. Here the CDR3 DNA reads TGCGCCAGCAGCCAGACCGCCGGGGGGGTGTCCTATAATTCACCCCTCCACTTT.

This CDR3 reads CASSLALLAGAYNEQFF. In DNA form, the CDR3 reads TGCGCCAGCAGCTTGGCCTTACTAGCGGGGGCCTACAATGAGCAGTTCTTC. The gene calls are TRBV5-1 and TRBJ2-1, with TRBD2 identical over 11 bases. CDR3 length: 17 amino acids. Germline CDR1 and CDR2: SGHRS and YFSETQ. V dropped 0 bases and J dropped 2; count of bases not matched to a gene: 4.

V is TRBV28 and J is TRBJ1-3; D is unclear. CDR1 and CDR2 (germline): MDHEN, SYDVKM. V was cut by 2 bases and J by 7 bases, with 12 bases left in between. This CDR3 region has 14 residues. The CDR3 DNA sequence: TGTGCCAGCAGTTTAGAGTTACCCTCGAACACCATATATTTT. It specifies CASSLELPSNTIYF.

The CDR3 is CASSLMGSAVETQYF. CDR3 sequence (DNA): TGTGCCAGCAGCTTAATGGGTTCGGCCGTCGAGACCCAGTACTTC. The chain combines TRBV7-2 with TRBJ2-5; no reliable D call. Germline V lookup: CDR1 SGHTA, CDR2 FQGNSA. V was clipped by 2 bases and J by 5 bases, with 15 bases between them. The CDR3 is made up of 15 amino acids.

CDR3 nucleotides: TGTGCCAGCAGAGGACAGGCTAGCAATCAGCCCCAGCATTTT. It encodes CASRGQASNQPQHF. The chain combines TRBV2 with TRBJ1-5; 7 bases map to TRBD1. The germline gives CDR1 SNHLY, CDR2 FYNNEI. V lost 6 bases, J lost 0 bases, and 2 bases stayed unmatched. The CDR3 is 14 residues long.

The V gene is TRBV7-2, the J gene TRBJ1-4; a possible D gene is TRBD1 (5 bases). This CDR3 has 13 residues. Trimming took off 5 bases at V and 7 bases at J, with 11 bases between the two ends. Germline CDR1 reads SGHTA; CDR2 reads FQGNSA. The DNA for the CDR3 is TGTGCCAGCAGCCTTGTCCAGGGTGAAAAACTGTTTTTT. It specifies CASSLVQGEKLFF.

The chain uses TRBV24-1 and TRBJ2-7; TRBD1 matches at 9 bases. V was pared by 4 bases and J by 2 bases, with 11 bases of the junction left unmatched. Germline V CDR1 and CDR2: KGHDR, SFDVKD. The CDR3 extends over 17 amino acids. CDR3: CATSDSNPGTGTYEQYF. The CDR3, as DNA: TGTGCCACCAGTGACTCTAACCCGGGGACAGGGACCTACGAGCAGTACTTC.

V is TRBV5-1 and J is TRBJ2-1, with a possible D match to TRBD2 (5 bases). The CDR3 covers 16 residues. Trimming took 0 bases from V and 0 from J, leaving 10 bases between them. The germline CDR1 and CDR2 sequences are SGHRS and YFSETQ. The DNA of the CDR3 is TGCGCCAGCAGCTTGGGAGCGGTTAGCTCCTACAATGAGCAGTTCTTC. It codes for CASSLGAVSSYNEQFF.

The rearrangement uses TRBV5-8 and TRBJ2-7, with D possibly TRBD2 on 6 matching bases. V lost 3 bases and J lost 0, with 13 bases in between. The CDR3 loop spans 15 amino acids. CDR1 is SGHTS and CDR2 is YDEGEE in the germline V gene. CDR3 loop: CASSSGTFTSYEQYF. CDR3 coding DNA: TGTGCCAGCAGCTCCGGGACTTTCACCTCCTACGAGCAGTACTTC.

The CDR3 sequence: CASSLKDNYEQYF. Written as DNA, the CDR3 is TGTGCCAGCAGTTTGAAGGACAACTACGAGCAGTACTTC. The chain couples TRBV27 to TRBJ2-7, with D possibly being TRBD1 (5 bases). Per germline, CDR1 MNHEY and CDR2 SMNVEV (reference sequence). The CDR3 loop spans 13 amino acids. V lost 3 bases, J lost 3 bases, and 9 bases lay in between.

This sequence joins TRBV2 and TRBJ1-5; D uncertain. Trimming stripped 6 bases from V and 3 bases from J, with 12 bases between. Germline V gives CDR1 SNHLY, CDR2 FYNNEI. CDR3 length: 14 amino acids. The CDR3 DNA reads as TGTGCCAGCAGAGGTCTGGGATTCAATCAGCCCCAGCATTTT. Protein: CASRGLGFNQPQHF.

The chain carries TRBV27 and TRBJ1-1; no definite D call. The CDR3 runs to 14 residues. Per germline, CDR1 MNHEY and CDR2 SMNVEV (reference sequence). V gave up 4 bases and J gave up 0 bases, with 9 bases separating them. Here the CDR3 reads CASSSRHLNTEAFF. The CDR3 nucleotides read TGTGCCAGCAGTTCCAGGCACCTGAACACTGAAGCTTTCTTT.

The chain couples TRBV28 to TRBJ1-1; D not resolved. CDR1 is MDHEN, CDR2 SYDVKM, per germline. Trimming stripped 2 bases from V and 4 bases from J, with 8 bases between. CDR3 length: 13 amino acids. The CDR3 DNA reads TGTGCCAGCAGTTTACCGGGGTTCACTGAAGCTTTCTTT. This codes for CASSLPGFTEAFF.

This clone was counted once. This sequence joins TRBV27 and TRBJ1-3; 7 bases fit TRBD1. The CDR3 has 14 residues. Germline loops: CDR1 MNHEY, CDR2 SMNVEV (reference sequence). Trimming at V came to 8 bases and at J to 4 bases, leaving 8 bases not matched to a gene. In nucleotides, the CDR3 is TGTGCCAGCCGCGGCGGGGACAGAGGAAACACCATATATTTT. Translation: CASRGGDRGNTIYF.

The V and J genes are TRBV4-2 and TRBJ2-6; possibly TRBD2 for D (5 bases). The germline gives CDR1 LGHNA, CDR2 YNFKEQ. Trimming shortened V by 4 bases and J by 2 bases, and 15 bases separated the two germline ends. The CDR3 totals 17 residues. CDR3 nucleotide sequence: TGTGCCAGCAGCCCGGGAAATCCGCCTACTGGGGCCAACGTCCTGACTTTC. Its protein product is CASSPGNPPTGANVLTF.

Written as DNA, the CDR3 is TGTGCCAGCAGCCAGAAGTGGGTTACTGGAAACACCATATATTTT. Its translation is CASSQKWVTGNTIYF. The rearrangement uses TRBV5-6 and TRBJ1-3; no definite D call. CDR3 length equals 15 residues. Germline V CDR1 and CDR2: SGHDT, YYEEEE. Deletions cut 4 bases from V and 2 bases from J, with 13 bases between.